Listed below are T cell receptor beta chains from one sample, sequenced in a study of shared clonotypes between healthy human individuals. Clones were sequenced by immunoSEQ multiplex PCR, and TCRdb holds only the in-frame ones, with some missing. The sample carries millions of clones, over 85% recorded once. The sample comprised naive CD4+ T cells sorted from blood. The receptors derive from a man aged 18 to 35 in good health. Both conserved end residues are part of each CDR3. The D gene is left open where the match is weak. Not all rows give a size; the values are once, few, many and, for expanded clones, a class.

size: -
D: TRBD1
V: TRBV18
J: TRBJ2-7
DNA: TGTGCCAGCTCCCGGACAGGCGTCTCCTACGAGCAGTACTTC
CDR3: CASSRTGVSYEQYF

size: -
D: TRBD2
V: TRBV19
J: TRBJ2-2
DNA: TGTGCCAGTAGTATAGATCCAGGACTAGAATCAGGGGAGCTGTTTTTT
CDR3: CASSIDPGLESGELFF

size: -
D: TRBD2
V: TRBV5-1
J: TRBJ2-1
DNA: TGCGCCAGCAGCTTTTCCACCAGTACTAGCGGCGGGTTATGGGGTGAGCAGTTCTTC
CDR3: CASSFSTSTSGGLWGEQFF

size: -
D: -
V: TRBV25-1
J: TRBJ1-5
DNA: TGTGCCAGCAGTGAACAGGGTGCTCCGACCCAGCATTTT
CDR3: CASSEQGAPTQHF

size: -
D: -
V: TRBV4-3
J: TRBJ2-1
DNA: TGCGCCAGCAGCCGACAGTCAATAGCGGTTGGTTACAATGAGCAGTTCTTC
CDR3: CASSRQSIAVGYNEQFF

size: once
D: -
V: TRBV19
J: TRBJ2-3
DNA: TGTGCCAGTAGTATAGGCCGGACCAGGGGAGATACGCAGTATTTT
CDR3: CASSIGRTRGDTQYF

size: -
D: -
V: TRBV25-1
J: TRBJ2-7
DNA: TGTGCCAGCAGTGACCCTCAGGGCCCCTATTCCTACGAGCAGTACTTC
CDR3: CASSDPQGPYSYEQYF

size: -
D: -
V: TRBV10-2
J: TRBJ1-2
DNA: TGCGCCAGCAGGGAGGGCCCACAGCCTAACTATGGCTACACCTTC
CDR3: CASREGPQPNYGYTF

size: -
D: -
V: TRBV4-3
J: TRBJ1-5
DNA: TGCGCCAGCAGCCAAGTTAGGGGGGGAGGAGGCCAAGCGCCCCAGCATTTT
CDR3: CASSQVRGGGGQAPQHF

size: -
D: TRBD2
V: TRBV18
J: TRBJ2-5
DNA: TGTGCCAGCTCACAAATACTAGCGGGAGAGACCCAGTACTTC
CDR3: CASSQILAGETQYF

size: -
D: -
V: TRBV5-1
J: TRBJ2-3
DNA: TGCGCCAGCAGCTTGAACTTCTGGGGCCGCACAGATACGCAGTATTTT
CDR3: CASSLNFWGRTDTQYF

size: once
D: TRBD1
V: TRBV2
J: TRBJ2-2
DNA: TGTGCCAGCATGATCCAGGGGGTTATCACCGGGGAGCTGTTTTTT
CDR3: CASMIQGVITGELFF

size: -
D: TRBD2
V: TRBV5-4
J: TRBJ2-5
DNA: TGTGCCAGCAGCATTAGCGGGAGTCGCGGAGAGACCCAGTACTTC
CDR3: CASSISGSRGETQYF

size: -
D: TRBD1
V: TRBV6-6
J: TRBJ2-1
DNA: TGTGCCAGCAGGGATACAGGGGTCAATGAGCAGTTCTTC
CDR3: CASRDTGVNEQFF

size: -
D: -
V: TRBV11-2
J: TRBJ2-4
DNA: TGTGCCAGCAGCTTAGGGCTAGCTGTAAACATTCAGTACTTC
CDR3: CASSLGLAVNIQYF

size: once
D: -
V: TRBV7-2
J: TRBJ1-4
DNA: TGTGCCAGCAGCTTATTGGGGCATGGGAATGAAAAACTGTTTTTT
CDR3: CASSLLGHGNEKLFF

size: -
D: -
V: TRBV29-1
J: TRBJ2-5
DNA: TGCAGCGTACGTGAATGGGGCCATGAGACCCAGTACTTC
CDR3: CSVREWGHETQYF

size: -
D: -
V: TRBV5-6
J: TRBJ2-6
DNA: TGTGCCAGCAGCTACCGGTCTACTAGTTTATCTGGGGCCAACGTCCTGACTTTC
CDR3: CASSYRSTSLSGANVLTF

size: -
D: -
V: TRBV10-3
J: TRBJ2-7
DNA: TGTGCCATCAGCCCCCGGTACGGCTCCTACGAGCAGTACTTC
CDR3: CAISPRYGSYEQYF

size: -
D: -
V: TRBV6-5
J: TRBJ2-3
DNA: TGTGCCAGCACCGGACAATCGGATACGCAGTATTTT
CDR3: CASTGQSDTQYF

size: once
D: TRBD2
V: TRBV7-2
J: TRBJ2-5
DNA: TGTGCCAGCAGCCCCGGACTAGCGCTCTCAGAGACCCAGTACTTC
CDR3: CASSPGLALSETQYF

size: -
D: TRBD1
V: TRBV4-3
J: TRBJ1-1
DNA: TGCGCCAGCAGCCCCTCGGGACAGGGAGGCACTGAAGCTTTCTTT
CDR3: CASSPSGQGGTEAFF

size: -
D: -
V: TRBV2
J: TRBJ1-4
DNA: TGTGCCAGCGTCAGGGATACAGATGAAAAACTGTTTTTT
CDR3: CASVRDTDEKLFF

size: -
D: TRBD1
V: TRBV5-6
J: TRBJ2-7
DNA: TGTGCCAGCAGTTCTAGACAGGGGATCGACGAGCAGTACTTC
CDR3: CASSSRQGIDEQYF

size: -
D: -
V: TRBV5-1
J: TRBJ1-6
DNA: TGCGCCAGCAGCTTGGTGGGGAGCTCCTATAATTCACCCCTCCACTTT
CDR3: CASSLVGSSYNSPLHF

size: few
D: -
V: TRBV7-9
J: TRBJ1-4
DNA: TGTGCCAGCAGCTTAGACGGTGCAACTAATGAAAAACTGTTTTTT
CDR3: CASSLDGATNEKLFF

size: -
D: TRBD1
V: TRBV5-1
J: TRBJ1-5
DNA: TGCGCCAGCAGCTCGGGACAGGGAAATCAGCCCCAGCATTTT
CDR3: CASSSGQGNQPQHF

size: -
D: TRBD1
V: TRBV30
J: TRBJ2-3
DNA: TGTGCCTGGAGTGTACTGGACAGGGACACAGATACGCAGTATTTT
CDR3: CAWSVLDRDTDTQYF

size: -
D: -
V: TRBV5-1
J: TRBJ2-5
DNA: TGCGCCAGCAGCTTGGGACAGTTAAAAGAGACCCAGTACTTC
CDR3: CASSLGQLKETQYF

size: -
D: TRBD1
V: TRBV5-4
J: TRBJ1-6
DNA: TGTGCCAGCAGCCGTCCCGGGACAGTGTCCTATAATTCACCCCTCCACTTT
CDR3: CASSRPGTVSYNSPLHF

size: -
D: -
V: TRBV9
J: TRBJ2-1
DNA: TGTGCCAGCAGCCCCGAAGGTAGCTCCTACAATGAGCAGTTCTTC
CDR3: CASSPEGSSYNEQFF

size: -
D: TRBD2
V: TRBV5-1
J: TRBJ2-5
DNA: TGCGCCAGCAAGGAAGGGAGCCTAGCGGGAGTGGAGACCCAGTACTTC
CDR3: CASKEGSLAGVETQYF

size: once
D: TRBD1
V: TRBV18
J: TRBJ2-7
DNA: TGTGCCAGCTCACTTACAGGGGGCGATTGGGACGAGCAGTACTTC
CDR3: CASSLTGGDWDEQYF

size: -
D: TRBD1
V: TRBV4-3
J: TRBJ1-4
DNA: TGCGCCAGCAGCCAAGATCCCAAACAGGGGAGGGGTGAAAAACTGTTTTTT
CDR3: CASSQDPKQGRGEKLFF

size: -
D: -
V: TRBV6-6
J: TRBJ2-3
DNA: TGTGCCAGCAGCCCGCCCACCGATACGCAGTATTTT
CDR3: CASSPPTDTQYF

size: -
D: TRBD1
V: TRBV6-4
J: TRBJ2-1
DNA: TGTGCCAGCAGTGATGGGGTGACAGGGGGGAATGAGCAGTTCTTC
CDR3: CASSDGVTGGNEQFF

size: -
D: -
V: TRBV2
J: TRBJ1-2
DNA: TGTGCCAGCAGTGACAGCTCCTATGGCTACACCTTC
CDR3: CASSDSSYGYTF

size: -
D: -
V: TRBV6-5
J: TRBJ2-7
DNA: TGTGCCAGCAGTTACGGCGGGACGGTCCACTACGAGCAGTACTTC
CDR3: CASSYGGTVHYEQYF

size: -
D: -
V: TRBV5-4
J: TRBJ2-3
DNA: TGTGCCAGCAGCTTAAGGACTATAGCAGATACGCAGTATTTT
CDR3: CASSLRTIADTQYF

size: -
D: TRBD1
V: TRBV28
J: TRBJ2-2
DNA: TGTGCCAGCAGTTACGGGACAGTTTACACCGGGGAGCTGTTTTTT
CDR3: CASSYGTVYTGELFF

size: -
D: -
V: TRBV7-9
J: TRBJ2-3
DNA: TGTGCCAGCAGCTGGGACAACACAGATACGCAGTATTTT
CDR3: CASSWDNTDTQYF

size: few
D: -
V: TRBV7-8
J: TRBJ1-5
DNA: TGTGCCAGCAGCTTGGGTGATCAGCCCCAGCATTTT
CDR3: CASSLGDQPQHF